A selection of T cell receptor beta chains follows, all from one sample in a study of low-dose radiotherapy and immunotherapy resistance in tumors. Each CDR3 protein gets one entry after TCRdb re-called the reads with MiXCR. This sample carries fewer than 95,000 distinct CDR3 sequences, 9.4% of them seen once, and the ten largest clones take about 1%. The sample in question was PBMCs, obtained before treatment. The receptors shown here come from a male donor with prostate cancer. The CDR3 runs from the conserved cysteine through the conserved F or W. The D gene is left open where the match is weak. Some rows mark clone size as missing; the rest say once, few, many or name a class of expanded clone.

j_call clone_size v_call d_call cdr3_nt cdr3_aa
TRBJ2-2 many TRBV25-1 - TGTGCCAGCAGTGAATCAGCAGGGGTATCCGGGGAGCTGTTTTTT CASSESAGVSGELFF
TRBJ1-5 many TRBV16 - TGTGCCAGCAGCCAATGGTCCAATCAGCCCCAGCATTTT CASSQWSNQPQHF
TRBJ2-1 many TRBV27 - TGTGCCAGCAGTTCCCCCGGCGGGGTCAATGAGCAGTTCTTC CASSSPGGVNEQFF
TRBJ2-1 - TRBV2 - TGTGCCAGCAGTGACAGGGACACTCCGTGGGATGAGCAGTTCTTC CASSDRDTPWDEQFF
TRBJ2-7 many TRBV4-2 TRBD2 TGTGCCAGCAGCCAAGATCGGCTAGCGGGCAACGAGCAGTACTTC CASSQDRLAGNEQYF
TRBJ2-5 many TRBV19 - TGTGCCAGTAGTATGCGGGGGCCGCAAGAGACCCAGTACTTC CASSMRGPQETQYF
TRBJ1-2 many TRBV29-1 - TGCAGCGTTGCGGGGACGGGACATTCTAATGGCTACACCTTC CSVAGTGHSNGYTF
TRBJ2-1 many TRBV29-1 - TGCAGCGTTGGTTTAAGTGCGGGGTACAATGAGCAGTTCTTC CSVGLSAGYNEQFF
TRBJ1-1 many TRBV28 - TGTGCCAGCAGACCAGGGGTTGGGAACACTGAAGCTTTCTTT CASRPGVGNTEAFF
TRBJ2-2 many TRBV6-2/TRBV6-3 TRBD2 TGTGCCAGCAGTTATCGGGCCGGGAGGAATTTCGGGGAGCTGTTTTTT CASSYRAGRNFGELFF
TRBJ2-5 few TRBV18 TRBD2 TGTGCCAGCTCACGGGGACTAGCGGGAGCGGAGACCCAGTACTTC CASSRGLAGAETQYF
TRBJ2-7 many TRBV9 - TGTGCCAGCAGCGTAGGGAGCACTCTGAGCTCCTACGAGCAGTACTTC CASSVGSTLSSYEQYF
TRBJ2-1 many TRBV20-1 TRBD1 TGCAGTGCTAGTAGGGACAGCGTCTCACGTCGGTTCTTC CSASRDSVSRRFF
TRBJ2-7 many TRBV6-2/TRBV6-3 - TGTGCCAGCAGGTCCGCCAACAGGGCGGGCGAGCAGTACTTC CASRSANRAGEQYF
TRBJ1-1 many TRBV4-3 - TGCGCCAGCAGCCAAGAGCGTGGGACTGAAGCTTTCTTT CASSQERGTEAFF
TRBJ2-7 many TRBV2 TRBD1 TGTGCCAGCAGTGAAGGGGACAGGCCCGAGCAGTACTTC CASSEGDRPEQYF
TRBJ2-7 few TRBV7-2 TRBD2 TGTGCCAGCAGCCAGGCGGGGGGAAGCGAGCAGTACTTC CASSQAGGSEQYF
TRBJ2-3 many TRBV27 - TGTGCCAGCAAGGGGACTAGCACAGATACGCAGTATTTT CASKGTSTDTQYF
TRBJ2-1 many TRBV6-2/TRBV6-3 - TGTGCCAGCAGTTCCAGACAGGCAGGGTTTATGGATGAGCAGTTCTTC CASSSRQAGFMDEQFF
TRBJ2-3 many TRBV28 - TGTGCCAGCAGTTTACCCGTGGCTGCGGATACGCAGTATTTT CASSLPVAADTQYF
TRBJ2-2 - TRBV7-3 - - CASSLKASGRAGPGSCFF
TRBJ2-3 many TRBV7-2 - TGTGCCAGCAGCTTACAACCCTCTTACACAGATACGCAGTATTTT CASSLQPSYTDTQYF
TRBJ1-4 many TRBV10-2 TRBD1 TGCGCCAGCAGTGAAGAGGGGGCGTCTAATGAAAAACTGTTTTTT CASSEEGASNEKLFF
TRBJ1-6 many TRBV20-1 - TGCAGCTTGAAGGGCTCCTATAATTCACCCCTCCACTTT CSLKGSYNSPLHF
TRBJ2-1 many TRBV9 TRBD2 TGTGCCAGCAGCCGGAGGACTAGCGGGAACTACAATGAGCAGTTCTTC CASSRRTSGNYNEQFF
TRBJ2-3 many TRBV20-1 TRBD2 TGCAGTGCTGGCCCCTCTAGCGGGAGCACAGATACGCAGTATTTT CSAGPSSGSTDTQYF
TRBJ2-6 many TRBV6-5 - TGTGCCAGCAAGGGGAATGTTATCTCTGGGGCCAACGTCCTGACTTTC CASKGNVISGANVLTF
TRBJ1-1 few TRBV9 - TGTGCCAGCAGCCTGTCCTGGACAGACACTGAAGCTTTCTTT CASSLSWTDTEAFF
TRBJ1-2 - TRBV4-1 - TGCGCCAGCAGCCAGGCCGGGACCCTCTATGGCTACACCTTC CASSQAGTLYGYTF
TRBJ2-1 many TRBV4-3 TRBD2 TGCGCCAGCAGCCAAGCCGGGACTAGCGTCTACAATGAGCAGTTCTTC CASSQAGTSVYNEQFF
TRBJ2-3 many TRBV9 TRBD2 TGTGCCAGCAGCGTAAGTCTAGCGGAGAGCACAGATACGCAGTATTTT CASSVSLAESTDTQYF
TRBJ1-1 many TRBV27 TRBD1 TGTGCCAGCAGTTTGGACAGGGGTTATAACACTGAAGCTTTCTTT CASSLDRGYNTEAFF
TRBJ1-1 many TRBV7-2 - TGTGCCAGCAGACCTTACCAGAACACTGAAGCTTTCTTT CASRPYQNTEAFF
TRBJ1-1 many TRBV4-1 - TGCGCCAGCAGCGAAAAGCCAGGGGTGTTCACTGAAGCTTTCTTT CASSEKPGVFTEAFF
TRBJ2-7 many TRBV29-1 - TGCAGCGTTGAAGCAAACAGGGGGGGCGAGCAGTACTTC CSVEANRGGEQYF
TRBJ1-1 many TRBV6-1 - TGTGCCAGCGATCAGGACTTAGCTCGCACTGAAGCTTTCTTT CASDQDLARTEAFF
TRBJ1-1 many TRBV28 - TGTGCCAGCAGTTTATTCGACAGTGAAGCTTTCTTT CASSLFDSEAFF
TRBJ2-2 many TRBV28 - TGTGCCAGCAGTTTACAATACAACACCGGGGAGCTGTTTTTT CASSLQYNTGELFF
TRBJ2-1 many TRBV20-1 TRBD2 TGCAGTGCTAGTAGGACTAGCGGGGGCAATGAGCAGTTCTTC CSASRTSGGNEQFF
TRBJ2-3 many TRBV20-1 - TGCAGTGCTAGAGCGGGACCCCCCAGCACAGATACGCAGTATTTT CSARAGPPSTDTQYF
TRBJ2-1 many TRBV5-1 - TGCGCCAGCAGCTTGGCCGCTGGCGGAGCATTATACAATGAGCAGTTCTTC CASSLAAGGALYNEQFF
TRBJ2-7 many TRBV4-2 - TGTGCCAGCAGCCAACGGGGCTACGAGCAGTACTTC CASSQRGYEQYF
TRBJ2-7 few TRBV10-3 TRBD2 TGTGCCATCAGCCACGGGGGGGCCAAACCCTACGAGCAGTACTTC CAISHGGAKPYEQYF
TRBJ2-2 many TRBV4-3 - TGCGCCAGCAGCCAAGATCGGGCCCCCGCCGGGGAGCTGTTTTTT CASSQDRAPAGELFF
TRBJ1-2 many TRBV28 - TGTGCCAGCAGTTTATTTCCCAGGACACGGGGTAACTATGGCTACACCTTC CASSLFPRTRGNYGYTF
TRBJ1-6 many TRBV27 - TGTGCCAGCAGTTGGGGGGGAAATTCACCCCTCCACTTT CASSWGGNSPLHF
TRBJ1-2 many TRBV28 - TGTGCCAGCAGTTTACGGGCAGGGGTCTATGGCTACACCTTC CASSLRAGVYGYTF
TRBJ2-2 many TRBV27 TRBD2 TGTGCCAGCAGACAAGCGGGACCATCGAACACCGGGGAGCTGTTTTTT CASRQAGPSNTGELFF
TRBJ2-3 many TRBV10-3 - TGTGCCATCAGCGAGGGGTGGGACACGACCTTCACAGATACGCAGTATTTT CAISEGWDTTFTDTQYF
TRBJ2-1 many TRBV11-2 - TGTGCCAGCCTAGGCGCGAATGAGCAGTTCTTC CASLGANEQFF
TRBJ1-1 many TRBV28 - TGTGCCAGCAGTTTGAAAGGGTGGATCTATCGAGCTTTCTTT CASSLKGWIYRAFF
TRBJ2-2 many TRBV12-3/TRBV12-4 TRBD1 TGTGCCAGCAAGGGGGACAGGGCGGGCACCGGGGAGCTGTTTTTT CASKGDRAGTGELFF
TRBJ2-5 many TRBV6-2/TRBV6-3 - TGTGCCAGCAGTTACTCTGGTGGCGGGCGTGAGTACTTC CASSYSGGGREYF
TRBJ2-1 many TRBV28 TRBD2 TGTGCCACCAGTGGACTGGGGACTAGCGGAGGGAATGAGCAGTTCTTC CATSGLGTSGGNEQFF
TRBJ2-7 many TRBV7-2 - TGTGCCAGCAGCTCCCCCAGCGGATGGGGCTACGAGCAGTACTTC CASSSPSGWGYEQYF
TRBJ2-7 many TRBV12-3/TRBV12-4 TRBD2 TGTGCCAGCAGCCACCGACTAGCGGGAGTTTTTAGCGAGCAGTACTTC CASSHRLAGVFSEQYF
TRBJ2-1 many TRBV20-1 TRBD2 TGCAGTGCTCGAGCCGGGACTAGCGCCTACAATGAGCAGTTCTTC CSARAGTSAYNEQFF
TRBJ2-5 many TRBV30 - TGTGCCTGGAGATTACAGGGCCAAGAGACCCAGTACTTC CAWRLQGQETQYF
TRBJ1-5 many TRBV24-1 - TGTGCCACCAGCCCCCGAGGGAGCTCCAATCAGCCCCAGCATTTT CATSPRGSSNQPQHF
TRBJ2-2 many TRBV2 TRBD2 TGTGCCAGCAGCGGGACTAGCCAGAACACCGGGGAGCTGTTTTTT CASSGTSQNTGELFF